One sample yielded the 15 T cell receptor beta chains listed below, sequenced in a study of cytomegalovirus exposure and HLA in healthy donors. Amplification used 60 Vbeta primers and 13 Jbeta primers. Profiled with immunoSEQ multiplex PCR; TCRdb holds only in-frame clones, not every one. The table lists roughly 150,000 clones, roughly 64% of them singletons. Sequences were obtained from PBMCs. Receptors originate from a woman aged 25 to 45 in good health and CMV-seropositive.

This clone was detected only once. This chain links TRBV30 with TRBJ2-5; D possibly corresponds to TRBD2 (5 bases). CDR3 length: 13 amino acids. Germline assignment: CDR1 GTSNPN and CDR2 SVGIG (reference sequence). Trimming stripped 4 bases from V and 7 bases from J, with 16 bases between. This CDR3 is CAWTGGLEGTQYF. In nucleotides, the CDR3 is TGTGCCTGGACTGGAGGTCTCGAGGGGACCCAGTACTTC.

This clone has more than one count but fewer than ten. The chain is built from TRBV10-3 and TRBJ2-6; D may be TRBD2 (5 bases). CDR3 length: 14 amino acids. The germline V gene encodes CDR1 ENHRY and CDR2 SYGVKD. V gave up 4 bases and J gave up 1 base, with 5 bases separating them. The CDR3 DNA follows: TGTGCCATCAGTGCGGGGTCTGGGGCCAACGTCCTGACTTTC. Its protein product is CAISAGSGANVLTF.

The chain combines TRBV27 with TRBJ1-4; D may be TRBD1 (5 bases). Per germline, CDR1 MNHEY and CDR2 SMNVEV (reference sequence). The CDR3 spans 14 residues. Deletions cut 5 bases from V and 12 bases from J, with 19 bases between. CDR3 amino acids: CASSIQQDYGELFF. The CDR3 coding sequence is TGTGCCAGCAGTATCCAACAGGACTATGGGGAACTGTTTTTT.

J is TRBJ1-4 and V is TRBV5-1, with 7 bases aligning to TRBD1. V trimming: 5 bases; J trimming: 4 bases; junction bases outside the gene matches: 8. Germline lookup yields CDR1 SGHRS and CDR2 YFSETQ. The length of the CDR3 is 15 residues. The CDR3 protein is CASSLPGTVNEKLFF. As DNA, the CDR3 is TGCGCCAGCAGTCTGCCCGGGACAGTTAATGAAAAACTGTTTTTT.

This clone has a handful of counts. CDR3 sequence (DNA): TGCAGTATTAGGGGGCTGGAGGGGCTGTTCTTC. Translated: CSIRGLEGLFF. V and J are TRBV20-1 and TRBJ2-1; possible D gene TRBD1, 7 bases. CDR1 and CDR2 from the germline V gene are DFQATT and SNEGSKA (reference sequence). This CDR3 region has 11 residues. Trimming took 8 bases from V and 15 from J, leaving 20 bases between them.

The J gene is TRBJ2-1, the V gene TRBV6-5; TRBD1 aligns across 7 bases. V dropped 5 bases and J dropped 4; count of bases not matched to a gene: 5. CDR3 length: 14 amino acids. Germline-derived CDR1 and CDR2 are MNHEY and SVGAGI. CDR3 sequence: CASSVTGTYNEQFF. The CDR3 region has the DNA TGTGCCAGCAGTGTGACAGGGACGTACAATGAGCAGTTCTTC.

V is TRBV10-3 and J is TRBJ1-3; unclear D gene. The CDR3 covers 16 residues. CDR1 and CDR2 from the germline V gene are ENHRY and SYGVKD. V lost 4 bases and J 0 bases, leaving 13 bases between the germline ends. CDR3 region: CAISVSTGYSGNTIYF. The CDR3 DNA sequence: TGTGCCATCAGTGTTTCTACCGGGTACTCTGGAAACACCATATATTTT.

The chain combines TRBV6-5 with TRBJ1-1; no clear D. Germline V CDR1 and CDR2: MNHEY, SVGAGI. The V gene lost 0 bases and the J gene lost 0 bases, with 8 bases spanning the gap. This CDR3 has 15 amino acids. The CDR3 DNA reads TGTGCCAGCAGTTACTCGGCAGGAATGAACACTGAAGCTTTCTTT. As protein: CASSYSAGMNTEAFF.

The rearrangement links TRBV13 to TRBJ2-1; tentatively, D is TRBD2 (7 bases). The germline CDR1 and CDR2 sequences are PRHDT and FYEKMQ (reference sequence). Deletions cut 3 bases from V and 4 bases from J, with 13 bases between. The CDR3 contains 15 residues. The CDR3 DNA is TGTGCCAGCAGCTTGGGGGGGCGGGGGTACAATGAGCAGTTCTTC. Translating it yields CASSLGGRGYNEQFF.

This clone was observed a handful of times. The chain's CDR3 is CASSLGNYAGELFF. The CDR3 bases are TGTGCCAGCAGCTTAGGGAACTATGCCGGGGAGCTGTTTTTT. This chain connects TRBV7-6 to TRBJ2-2; no clear D. Germline assignment: CDR1 SGHVS and CDR2 FNYEAQ. V dropped 1 base and J dropped 6 bases, with 9 bases sitting between them. CDR3 length equals 14 residues.

The V call is TRBV18, the J call TRBJ2-1; the match to TRBD1 covers 9 bases. Germline lookup yields CDR1 KGHSH and CDR2 LQKENI. The CDR3 extends over 13 amino acids. V gave up 8 bases and J gave up 8 bases; unmatched junction bases: 7. The CDR3 sequence is CASLLTGGHEQFF. CDR3 in DNA: TGTGCCAGCCTACTGACAGGGGGTCATGAGCAGTTCTTC.

This clone appeared a single time. The V call is TRBV2, the J call TRBJ2-7; possible D gene TRBD1, 6 bases. The CDR3 contains 14 residues. V dropped 6 bases and J dropped 4 bases, with 16 bases sitting between them. CDR1 and CDR2 (germline): SNHLY, FYNNEI. CDR3: CASRGQGHTYEQYF. The CDR3 DNA reads TGTGCCAGCAGGGGCCAGGGGCACACATACGAGCAGTACTTC.

The chain links TRBV30 to TRBJ2-3, with 9 bases lining up with TRBD1. Germline trimming cut 0 bases from V and 2 bases from J; bases unmatched to any gene: 3. Germline V gene lookup returns CDR1 GTSNPN and CDR2 SVGIG (reference sequence). CDR3 size: 15 residues. The CDR3 loop is CAWSVGDRDTDTQYF. CDR3 bases: TGTGCCTGGAGTGTAGGGGACAGGGACACAGATACGCAGTATTTT.

The chain recombines TRBV19 with TRBJ1-4, with 10 bases that match TRBD1. V lost 3 bases to trimming and J lost 9 bases; unmatched junction nucleotides: 4. Germline CDR1 LNHDA, CDR2 SQIVND (reference sequence). The CDR3 is made up of 14 amino acids. The CDR3 bases are TGTGCCAGTAGTATTCCGGGACAGGGGAAAAAACTGTTTTTT. Translating it yields CASSIPGQGKKLFF.

CDR3 amino acids: CASSPLGQGSSPLHF. The CDR3, as DNA: TGCGCCAGCAGCCCCCTTGGACAGGGATCTTCACCCCTCCACTTT. The chain is built from TRBV5-1 and TRBJ1-6, with 8 bases fitting TRBD1. The CDR3 contains 15 residues. Germline CDR1 and CDR2: SGHRS and YFSETQ. The V gene end was trimmed by 4 bases and the J gene end by 9 bases; junction bases not matched to a gene: 9.